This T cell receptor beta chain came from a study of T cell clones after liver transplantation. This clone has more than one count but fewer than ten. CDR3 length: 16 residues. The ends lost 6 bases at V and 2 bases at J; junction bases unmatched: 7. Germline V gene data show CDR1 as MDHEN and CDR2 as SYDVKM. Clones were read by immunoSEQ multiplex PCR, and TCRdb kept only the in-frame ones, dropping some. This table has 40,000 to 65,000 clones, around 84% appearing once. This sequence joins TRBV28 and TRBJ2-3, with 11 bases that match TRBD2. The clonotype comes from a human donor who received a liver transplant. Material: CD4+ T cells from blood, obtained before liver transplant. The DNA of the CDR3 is TGTGCCAGCAGCCCAAGACTAGCGGGATACACAGATACGCAGTATTTT. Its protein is CASSPRLAGYTDTQYF. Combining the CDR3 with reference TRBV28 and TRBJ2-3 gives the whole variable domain DVKVTQSSRYLVKRTGEKVFLECVQDMDHENMFWYRQDPGLGLRLIYFSYDVKMKEKGDIPEGYSVSREKKERFSLILESASTNQTSMYLCASSPRLAGYTDTQYFGPGTRLTVL.